Below are 3 T cell receptor beta chains sequenced from a single sample in a study of shared clonotypes between healthy human individuals. Measured with immunoSEQ multiplex PCR; TCRdb has only the in-frame clones, and not every one. The data contain about 1.5 million clones, about 96% of them singletons. The sample taken for sequencing was naive CD4+ T cells sorted from blood. Subset reported: CD45RA+ positively selected. All receptors derive from a man aged 25-45 years in good health.

A word on this clone: The sample has other DNA sequences that encode this CDR3 too. The chain has TRBV5-1 and TRBJ2-1; no firm D call. V lost 2 bases, J lost 7 bases, and 7 bases lay in between. The CDR3 extends over 12 amino acids. Germline loops: CDR1 SGHRS, CDR2 YFSETQ. CDR3 DNA: TGCGCCAGCAGCTTCGTCGGGAATGAGCAGTTCTTC. Translated, it gives CASSFVGNEQFF.

The J gene is TRBJ2-3, the V gene TRBV11-2, with D perhaps TRBD2 (6 bases). V lost 4 bases to trimming and J lost 3 bases, with 17 bases between them. This CDR3 has 16 residues. Germline CDR1 and CDR2: SGHAT and FQNNGV. CDR3 coding DNA: TGTGCCAGCAGCTCCTCTAGCGCTCAGAGGACAGATACGCAGTATTTT. Translating it yields CASSSSSAQRTDTQYF. Full variable domain (remainder filled in from reference TRBV11-2 and TRBJ2-3): EAGVAQSPRYKIIEKRQSVAFWCNPISGHATLYWYQQILGQGPKLLIQFQNNGVVDDSQLPKDRFSAERLKGVDSTLKIQPAKLEDSAVYLCASSSSSAQRTDTQYFGPGTRLTVL.

J is TRBJ2-2 and V is TRBV5-1; D is perhaps TRBD1 or TRBD2 (5 bases each). The CDR3 contains 17 residues. V was cut by 2 bases and J by 4 bases, with 18 bases left in between. Germline CDR1 SGHRS, CDR2 YFSETQ. DNA of the CDR3: TGCGCCAGCAGCTTCCTTGGAGAAACGGGACCCACCGGGGAGCTGTTTTTT. The encoded protein is CASSFLGETGPTGELFF.